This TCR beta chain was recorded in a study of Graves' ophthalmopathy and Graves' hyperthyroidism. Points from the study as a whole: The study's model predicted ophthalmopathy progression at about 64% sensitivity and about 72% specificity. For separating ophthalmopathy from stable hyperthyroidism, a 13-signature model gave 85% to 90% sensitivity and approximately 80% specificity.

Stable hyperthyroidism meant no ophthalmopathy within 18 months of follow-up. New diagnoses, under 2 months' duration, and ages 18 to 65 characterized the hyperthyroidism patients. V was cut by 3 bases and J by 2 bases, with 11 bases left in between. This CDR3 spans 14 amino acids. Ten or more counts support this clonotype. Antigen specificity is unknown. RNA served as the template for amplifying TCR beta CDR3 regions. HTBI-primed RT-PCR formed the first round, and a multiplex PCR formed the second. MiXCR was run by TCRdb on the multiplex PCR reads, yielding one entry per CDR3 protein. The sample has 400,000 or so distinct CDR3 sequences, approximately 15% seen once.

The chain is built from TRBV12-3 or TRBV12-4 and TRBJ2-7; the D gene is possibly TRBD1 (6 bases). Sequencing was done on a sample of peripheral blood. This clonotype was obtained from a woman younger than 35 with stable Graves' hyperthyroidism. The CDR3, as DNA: TGTGCCAGCAGTTTGACAGGTTACACCTACGAGCAGTACTTC. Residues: CASSLTGYTYEQYF.